Given below is one TCR beta chain in context. A few counts support this clone. The antigen it binds to is not known. The input lacks base qualities; no much larger clone sits a single base away. V and J are trimmed by 11 bases and 7 bases, and the gene matches miss 12 bases of the junction. From a lookup of the germline V gene (reference sequence), CDR1 and CDR2 are MNHNY and SVGAGI. From the cysteine through the phenylalanine, the CDR3 covers 14 amino acids. The only DNA kept is the CDR3, 42 bases in frame from the first base. A single peripheral blood draw of approximately 0.11 L on average was collected from each donor into heparinised tubes. Using a panel that included CD45RO, CCR7, CD25, CD127, CD95 and CD27, naive, central memory, regulatory and stem cell-like memory CD4+ T cells were sorted on a BD FACSAria II. All sorted populations exceeded 98% purity. PBMCs were isolated immediately by Lymphoprep density gradient centrifugation and stained directly without culture. So that batch effects would be minimized, each experiment stained and sorted samples in pairs, pairing one healthy donor with one patient.

This sample stems from a study of beta chain features in type 1 diabetes (dated by TCRdb to the late 2010s). About the investigation overall: Mean age, gender distribution, total cell number and subset yield did not differ between patients and healthy donors. In the study, TCRB repertoires of sorted circulating CD4+ T cell subsets from recently diagnosed type 1 diabetes patients were compared with those of matched healthy donors. Regulatory and stem cell-like memory subsets were obtained from only 8 patients and about 8 healthy donors, while naive and central memory subsets were obtained from all 30 or so donors. A total of over 90,000,000 sorted cells were examined across all samples, and a strong correlation was observed between cell number per subset and RNA yield. General study outcomes and caveats: Shorter templates might have been favored by PCR, but patient and control samples were amplified and corrected together, so both groups would have been affected equally by any skew. Naive, central memory and regulatory TCRB repertoires appeared to be more similar among patients than among healthy donors. At VDJ recombination sites, type 1 diabetes patients had fewer insertions and more deleted nucleotides, which implies abnormalities in thymic rearrangement. Sequencing cDNA rather than genomic DNA could over-represent highly expressing activated cells, although activation and CD3 levels did not differ between groups. Because small numbers of individuals were included in the HLA sub-analyses, any influence of HLA type on TCRB rearrangement was left unresolved. In all four CD4+ subsets, TCRB CDR3 length was moderately but significantly shorter in type 1 diabetes patients.

The High Capacity cDNA Reverse Transcription Kit was used to reverse transcribe all of the isolated RNA, meaning that expressed TCRB transcripts were what got sequenced. Deep immunoSEQ sequencing was applied to naive, central memory and regulatory T cell samples, giving an average of roughly 3.5 million total reads per sample. Sorted cells were lysed in RLT buffer and RNA was extracted with DNase-treated RNeasy Micro or Mini kits, depending on cell number. Each cell subset was processed on its own to prevent cross-contamination, while patient and healthy donor samples were processed together. Using the immunoSEQ multiplex PCR, TCRB sequences were amplified from cDNA into 87-bp fragments spanning the CDR3 region. The amplicons were sequenced using the Illumina HiSeq platform. Turning to the authors' computational methods: PCR bias was corrected computationally using synthetic template baselines, and reads within Hamming distance 2 were collapsed, with unmergeable singletons discarded. By aligning reads against IMGT, V, D and J genes, CDR3 length, and insertions or deletions at six rearrangement sites were assigned. Clonotype counts were normalized to sorted cell number within each subset before computing true diversity and Gini coefficients with the tcR R package. Repertoire sharing was quantified using the overlap coefficient calculated on TCRB nucleotide sequences. The table was pulled from immuneACCESS by TCRdb, which kept in-frame rearrangements only. Such tables lose some clones; where checked, under half of the loss comes from unresolved V genes, and the rest has no known cause. V and J calls and clone size are as listed in that table; D and trimming were resolved from the DNA. Here the sample has 130,000 to 150,000 clones; about 8.7% occur a single time. The ten top clones hold about 0.66% of the sample.

This receptor was obtained from a man aged 18 to 35 in good health. The material sequenced was central memory CD4+ T cells from blood. This chain is built from TRBV6-6 and TRBJ2-1, and 9 bases in between align with TRBD2. The CDR3 protein: CACLGGGAGNEQFF. In nucleotides, the sequence is TGTGCCTGCCTGGGCGGGGGGGCCGGGAATGAGCAGTTCTTC.